This T cell receptor (beta chain) was sequenced during a study of PD-1 blockade in classical Hodgkin lymphoma. Findings of the study overall: It was among complete responders that baseline diversity resembled that of newly diagnosed patients. By C4D1, CD4+ diversity increased significantly, especially in complete responders.

There are 13 residues in the CDR3. Germline V gives CDR1 KGHSH, CDR2 LQKENI. The ends were cut back, 2 bases at V and 5 bases at J, with 9 bases in the middle. Libraries were prepared by immunoSEQ multiplex PCR; TCRdb keeps only in-frame clonotypes and omits some of them. The table includes about 66,000 clones, about two thirds detected once. All patients relapsed after autologous stem cell transplantation, and brentuximab vedotin exposure varied. With regard to this clone: Antigen unknown.

This TCR derives from a human donor with classical Hodgkin lymphoma. V usage is TRBV18 and J usage is TRBJ2-5; D not certain. This material consisted of peripheral blood mononuclear cells (PBMCs), taken before the second cycle of nivolumab. The CDR3 region is CASSPSMVETQYF. CDR3 DNA sequence: TGTGCCAGCTCACCAAGCATGGTCGAGACCCAGTACTTC.